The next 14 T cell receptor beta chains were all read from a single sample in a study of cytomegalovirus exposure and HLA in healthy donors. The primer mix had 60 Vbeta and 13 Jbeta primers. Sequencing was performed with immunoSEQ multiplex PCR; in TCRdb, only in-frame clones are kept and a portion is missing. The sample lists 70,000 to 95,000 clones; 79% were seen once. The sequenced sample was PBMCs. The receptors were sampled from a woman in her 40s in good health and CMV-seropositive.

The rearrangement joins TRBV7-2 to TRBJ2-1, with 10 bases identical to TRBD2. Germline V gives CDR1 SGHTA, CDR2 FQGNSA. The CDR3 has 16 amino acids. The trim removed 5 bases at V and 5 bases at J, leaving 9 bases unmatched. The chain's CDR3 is CASSDGAAGGDNEQFF. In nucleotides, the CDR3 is TGTGCCAGCAGCGACGGAGCAGCGGGAGGGGACAATGAGCAGTTCTTC.

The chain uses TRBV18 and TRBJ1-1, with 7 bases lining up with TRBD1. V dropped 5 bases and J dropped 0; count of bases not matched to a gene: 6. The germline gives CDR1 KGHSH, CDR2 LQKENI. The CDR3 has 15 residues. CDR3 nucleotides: TGTGCCAGCTCAAACACAGGGGATTTGAACACTGAAGCTTTCTTT. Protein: CASSNTGDLNTEAFF.

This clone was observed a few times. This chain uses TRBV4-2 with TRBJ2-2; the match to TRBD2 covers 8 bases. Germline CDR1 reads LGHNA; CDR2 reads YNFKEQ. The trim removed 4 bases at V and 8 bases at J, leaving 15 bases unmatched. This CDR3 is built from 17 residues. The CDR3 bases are TGTGCCAGCAGCCGTCTATCAGCGGGAGAGGGAACAGGGGAGCTGTTTTTT. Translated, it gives CASSRLSAGEGTGELFF.

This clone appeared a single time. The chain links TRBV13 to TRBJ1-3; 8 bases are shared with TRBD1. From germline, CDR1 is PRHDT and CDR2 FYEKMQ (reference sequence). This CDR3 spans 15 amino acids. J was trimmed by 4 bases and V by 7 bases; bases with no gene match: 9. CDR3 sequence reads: CASTQAGQGGNTIYF. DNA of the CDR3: TGTGCCAGCACCCAAGCCGGACAGGGAGGAAACACCATATATTTT.

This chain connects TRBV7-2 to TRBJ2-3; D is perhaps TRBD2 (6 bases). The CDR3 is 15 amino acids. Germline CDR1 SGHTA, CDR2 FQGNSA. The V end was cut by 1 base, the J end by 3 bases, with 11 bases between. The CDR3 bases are TGTGCCAGCAGCTTAGAGGGACTTGTTACAGATACGCAGTATTTT. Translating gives CASSLEGLVTDTQYF.

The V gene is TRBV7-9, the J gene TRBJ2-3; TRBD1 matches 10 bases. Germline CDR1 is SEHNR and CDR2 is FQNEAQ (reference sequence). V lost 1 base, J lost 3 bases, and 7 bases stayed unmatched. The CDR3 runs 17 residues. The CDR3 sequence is CASSLDFGTGVTDTQYF. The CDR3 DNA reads TGTGCCAGCAGCTTAGATTTCGGGACAGGGGTTACAGATACGCAGTATTTT.

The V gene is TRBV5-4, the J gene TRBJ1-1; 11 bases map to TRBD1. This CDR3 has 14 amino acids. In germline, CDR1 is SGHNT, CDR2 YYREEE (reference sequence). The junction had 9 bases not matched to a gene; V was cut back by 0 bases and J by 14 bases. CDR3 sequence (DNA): TGTGCCAGCAGCTTGGAGGGACAGGGGGTTTCAGTGTTCTTT. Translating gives CASSLEGQGVSVFF. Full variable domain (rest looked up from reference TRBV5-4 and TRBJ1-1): ETGVTQSPTHLIKTRGQQVTLRCSSQSGHNTVSWYQQALGQGPQFIFQYYREEENGRGNFPPRFSGLQFPNYSSELNVNALELDDSALYLCASSLEGQGVSVFFGQGTRLTVV.

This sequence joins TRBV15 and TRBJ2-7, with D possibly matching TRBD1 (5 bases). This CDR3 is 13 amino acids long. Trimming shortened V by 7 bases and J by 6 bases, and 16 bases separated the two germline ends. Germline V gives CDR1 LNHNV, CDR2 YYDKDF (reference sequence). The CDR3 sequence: CATTPTRGSEQYF. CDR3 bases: TGTGCCACCACACCGACAAGGGGAAGCGAGCAGTACTTC.

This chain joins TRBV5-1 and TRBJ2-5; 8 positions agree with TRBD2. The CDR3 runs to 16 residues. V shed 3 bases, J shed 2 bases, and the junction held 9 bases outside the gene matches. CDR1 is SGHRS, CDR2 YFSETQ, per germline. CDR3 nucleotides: TGCGCCAGCAGCTCCGTTGGCGGGGGGAGTCAAGAGACCCAGTACTTC. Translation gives CASSSVGGGSQETQYF.

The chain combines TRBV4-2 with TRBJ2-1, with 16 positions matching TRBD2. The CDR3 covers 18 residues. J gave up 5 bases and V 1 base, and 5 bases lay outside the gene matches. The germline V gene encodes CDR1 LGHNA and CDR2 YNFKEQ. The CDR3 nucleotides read TGTGCCAGCAGCCAAGTGGGACTAGCGGGGGGGATGAACAATGAGCAGTTCTTC. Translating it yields CASSQVGLAGGMNNEQFF.

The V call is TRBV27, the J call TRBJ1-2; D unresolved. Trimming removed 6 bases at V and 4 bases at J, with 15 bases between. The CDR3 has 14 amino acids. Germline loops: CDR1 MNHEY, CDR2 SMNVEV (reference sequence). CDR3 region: CASSRSGSLYGYTF. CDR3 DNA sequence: TGTGCCAGCAGCCGGTCAGGTTCCCTCTATGGCTACACCTTC.

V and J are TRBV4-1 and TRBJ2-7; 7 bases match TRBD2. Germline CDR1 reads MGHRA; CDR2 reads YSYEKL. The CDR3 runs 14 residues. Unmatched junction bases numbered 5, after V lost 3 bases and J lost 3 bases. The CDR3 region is CASSQTGLIYEQYF. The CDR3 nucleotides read TGCGCCAGCAGCCAGACGGGACTAATCTACGAGCAGTACTTC.

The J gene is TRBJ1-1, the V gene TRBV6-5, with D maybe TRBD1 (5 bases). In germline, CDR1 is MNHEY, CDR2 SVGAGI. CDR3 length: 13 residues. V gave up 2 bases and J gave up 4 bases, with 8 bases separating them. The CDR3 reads CASSYQGVTEAFF. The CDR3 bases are TGTGCCAGCAGTTACCAGGGTGTCACTGAAGCTTTCTTT.

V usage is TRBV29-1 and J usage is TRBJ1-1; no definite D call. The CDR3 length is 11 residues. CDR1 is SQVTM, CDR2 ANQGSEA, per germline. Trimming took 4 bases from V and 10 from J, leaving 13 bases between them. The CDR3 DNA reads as TGCAGCGTTGGGGCCATCTCAGGAGCTTTCTTT. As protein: CSVGAISGAFF.